This TCR beta chain was observed in a study of tumor and adjacent non-tumor tissue in lung cancer. Study background: Samples averaged roughly 4 million productive TCRbeta reads each. Study-level points and caveats: Significantly higher TCR diversity was found in tumor than normal lung.

This clonotype showed up many times. Its target is unknown. TCRbeta libraries were built with three rounds of nested PCR, modified from ARM-PCR. TCRdb re-called the multiplex PCR reads with MiXCR, one entry per CDR3 protein. The table records 77,000 or so distinct CDR3 sequences, 76% of them present only once. This CDR3 is 12 amino acids long. Trimming took 6 bases from V and 3 from J, leaving 7 bases between them. Germline values: CDR1 MNHEY, CDR2 SVGAGI. RNA was extracted from bulk tissue without any cell sorting. This non-tumor lung sample came from over 3 cm beyond the tumor edge. Material for sequencing was distant non-tumor lung tissue. The rearrangement uses TRBV6-5 and TRBJ2-3, with D unresolved. The source of this sequence is a man between 65 and 80 years old with non-small cell lung cancer. Here the CDR3 reads CASRGLTDTQYF. The CDR3 DNA sequence: TGTGCCAGCAGGGGCTTGACAGATACGCAGTATTTT.